The source of this T cell receptor beta chain is a study of blood T cell repertoires in COVID-19. Study-level background: COVID-19 samples from acute and convalescent phases originated in the United States, Italy and Spain. In each case, the material was cDNA or gDNA derived from T cells, B-cell-depleted T cells, or PBMCs.

Authors' processing steps: Scientists estimated how many nucleated cells there were by amplifying reference gene primers. Measured with immunoSEQ multiplex PCR; TCRdb has only the in-frame clones, and not every one. The V and J calls and clone size come from that table; D and trimming were worked out from the DNA. This table has 200,000 to 250,000 clones, around 86% appearing once. Germline CDR1 reads SGHRS; CDR2 reads YFSETQ. With 4 bases removed from V and 3 bases from J, the gap between germline ends came to 11 bases. This CDR3 is 14 amino acids long. Seattle enrolled patients during active infection and tracked them longitudinally.

The sequenced material came from peripheral blood. The clonotype was recovered from a woman of 80 years or more with COVID-19, enrolled during active disease. The rearrangement joins TRBV5-1 to TRBJ2-1; D may be TRBD2 (6 bases). The CDR3 region has the DNA TGCGCCAGCAGCCCGGGGGTAGGCTACAATGAGCAGTTCTTC. This gives the protein CASSPGVGYNEQFF.